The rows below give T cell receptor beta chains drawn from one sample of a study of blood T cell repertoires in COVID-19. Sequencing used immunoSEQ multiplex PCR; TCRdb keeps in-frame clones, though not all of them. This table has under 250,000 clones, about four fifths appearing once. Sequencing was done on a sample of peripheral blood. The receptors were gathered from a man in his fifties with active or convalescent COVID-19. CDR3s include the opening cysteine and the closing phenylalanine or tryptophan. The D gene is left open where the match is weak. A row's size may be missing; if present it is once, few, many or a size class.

CDR3: CASSLGGGGSYNSPLHF; DNA: TGTGCCAGCAGTTTAGGAGGGGGGGGCTCCTATAATTCACCCCTCCACTTT; J: TRBJ1-6; V: TRBV28; D: .; size: .
CDR3: CAISGRGSGPNNEQFF; DNA: TGTGCCATCAGTGGCCGGGGGAGCGGGCCCAACAATGAGCAGTTCTTC; J: TRBJ2-1; V: TRBV10-3; D: .; size: .
CDR3: CASSARQDPEQYF; DNA: TGTGCCAGCAGTGCCAGACAGGACCCAGAGCAGTACTTC; J: TRBJ2-7; V: TRBV27; D: .; size: .
CDR3: CASSSRAGTGELFF; DNA: TGTGCCAGCAGCTCCAGAGCCGGGACCGGGGAGCTGTTTTTT; J: TRBJ2-2; V: TRBV9; D: .; size: .
CDR3: CASSLRQLTSNYGYTF; DNA: TGCGCCAGCAGCCTTCGACAGCTCACTTCTAACTATGGCTACACCTTC; J: TRBJ1-2; V: TRBV4-1; D: .; size: .
CDR3: CASSASVSGGTYNEQFF; DNA: TGCGCCAGCAGCGCATCCGTTAGCGGGGGGACCTACAATGAGCAGTTCTTC; J: TRBJ2-1; V: TRBV5-1; D: TRBD2; size: .
CDR3: CASSLNPGTDTQYF; DNA: TGCGCCAGCAGCTTGAACCCAGGGACAGATACGCAGTATTTT; J: TRBJ2-3; V: TRBV5-1; D: .; size: .
CDR3: CAISGLTGGYEQYF; DNA: TGTGCCATCAGTGGGCTGACAGGAGGCTACGAGCAGTACTTC; J: TRBJ2-7; V: TRBV10-3; D: .; size: once
CDR3: CASSLFGDRGTSTDTQYF; DNA: TGTGCCAGCAGCTTGTTTGGGGACAGGGGTACGAGCACAGATACGCAGTATTTT; J: TRBJ2-3; V: TRBV5-6; D: TRBD1; size: .
CDR3: CASSFLLGNQPQHF; DNA: TGTGCCAGCAGTTTTTTATTAGGCAATCAGCCCCAGCATTTT; J: TRBJ1-5; V: TRBV27; D: .; size: .
CDR3: CASSQGQASGYTF; DNA: TGCGCCAGCAGCCAAGGTCAGGCGAGTGGCTACACCTTC; J: TRBJ1-2; V: TRBV4-1; D: .; size: few
CDR3: CASSLQTGSSSYNSPLHF; DNA: TGCGCCAGCAGCCTTCAGACAGGCTCGAGCTCCTATAATTCACCCCTCCACTTT; J: TRBJ1-6; V: TRBV4-1; D: .; size: .
CDR3: CASYPKAGGGYGYTF; DNA: TGTGCCAGCTACCCAAAGGCAGGGGGCGGCTATGGCTACACCTTC; J: TRBJ1-2; V: TRBV6-6; D: TRBD1; size: .
CDR3: CASSPLGQYYEQYF; DNA: TGTGCCAGCTCACCCCTAGGACAGTATTACGAGCAGTACTTC; J: TRBJ2-7; V: TRBV18; D: .; size: .
CDR3: CASSQGTSGSWAYNEQFF; DNA: TGCGCCAGCAGCCAAGGGACTAGCGGGAGTTGGGCCTACAATGAGCAGTTCTTC; J: TRBJ2-1; V: TRBV4-1; D: TRBD2; size: .
CDR3: CASSLDRGTEAFF; DNA: TGTGCCAGCAGCCTAGACAGGGGCACTGAAGCTTTCTTT; J: TRBJ1-1; V: TRBV11-3; D: TRBD1; size: once
CDR3: CASSDPLAGGPKEQYF; DNA: TGTGCCAGCAGCGATCCACTAGCGGGAGGGCCTAAGGAGCAGTACTTC; J: TRBJ2-7; V: TRBV9; D: TRBD2; size: .
CDR3: CASSSPGISGANVLTF; DNA: TGTGCCAGCAGTAGCCCAGGGATCTCTGGGGCCAACGTCCTGACTTTC; J: TRBJ2-6; V: TRBV28; D: .; size: .
CDR3: CASSLGTGASGNTIYF; DNA: TGTGCCAGCAGTCTCGGGACGGGAGCCTCTGGAAACACCATATATTTT; J: TRBJ1-3; V: TRBV27; D: .; size: .
CDR3: CASRIGAAEAFF; DNA: TGTGCCAGCAGGATAGGGGCCGCTGAAGCTTTCTTT; J: TRBJ1-1; V: TRBV12-3/TRBV12-4; D: .; size: .
CDR3: CASSFTPGNTIYF; DNA: TGTGCCAGCAGTTTCACACCTGGAAACACCATATATTTT; J: TRBJ1-3; V: TRBV28; D: .; size: .
CDR3: CASSPGGAYYGYTF; DNA: TGTGCCAGCAGCCCGGGGGGGGCTTACTATGGCTACACCTTC; J: TRBJ1-2; V: TRBV28; D: .; size: .
CDR3: CASSQATPQTEAFF; DNA: TGTGCCAGCTCCCAGGCCACCCCGCAGACTGAAGCTTTCTTT; J: TRBJ1-1; V: TRBV18; D: .; size: .
CDR3: CATSRGTEAFF; DNA: TGTGCCACCAGTAGGGGGACTGAAGCTTTCTTT; J: TRBJ1-1; V: TRBV24-1; D: .; size: .
CDR3: CAWSRRDRVNEKLFF; DNA: TGTGCCTGGAGTCGTAGGGACAGGGTAAATGAAAAACTGTTTTTT; J: TRBJ1-4; V: TRBV30; D: TRBD1; size: .
CDR3: CASRQGSEKLFF; DNA: TGCGCCAGCCGACAGGGAAGTGAAAAACTGTTTTTT; J: TRBJ1-4; V: TRBV10-2; D: TRBD1; size: .
CDR3: CASTWEGVAGGLTDTQYF; DNA: TGTGCCAGCACCTGGGAAGGGGTAGCGGGGGGACTCACAGATACGCAGTATTTT; J: TRBJ2-3; V: TRBV2; D: TRBD2; size: once
CDR3: CASSKDTSGAGELFF; DNA: TGTGCCAGCAGTAAGGATACTAGCGGGGCCGGGGAGCTGTTTTTT; J: TRBJ2-2; V: TRBV2; D: TRBD2; size: .
CDR3: CATRLALNDEQFF; DNA: TGTGCCACCAGACTAGCACTGAACGATGAGCAGTTCTTC; J: TRBJ2-1; V: TRBV19; D: TRBD2; size: .
CDR3: CASSLSGPNEKLFF; DNA: TGTGCCAGCAGTTTATCGGGGCCTAATGAAAAACTGTTTTTT; J: TRBJ1-4; V: TRBV27; D: .; size: few
CDR3: CASSKQGYRTEAFF; DNA: TGTGCCAGCAGCAAGCAGGGTTACCGGACTGAAGCTTTCTTT; J: TRBJ1-1; V: TRBV11-2; D: .; size: .
CDR3: CASIQTVSGNTIYF; DNA: TGTGCCAGCATCCAGACTGTCTCTGGAAACACCATATATTTT; J: TRBJ1-3; V: TRBV7-2; D: .; size: .
CDR3: CASSLGQEHGYTF; DNA: TGTGCCAGCAGCCTGGGGCAGGAACACGGCTACACCTTC; J: TRBJ1-2; V: TRBV5-6; D: .; size: .
CDR3: CASSVTSGSMVEQFF; DNA: TGCGCCAGCAGCGTGACTAGCGGGAGCATGGTTGAGCAGTTCTTC; J: TRBJ2-1; V: TRBV5-1; D: TRBD2; size: .
CDR3: CASSLGGRELFF; DNA: TGTGCCAGCAGCTTGGGAGGCCGGGAGCTGTTTTTT; J: TRBJ2-2; V: TRBV5-6; D: .; size: .
CDR3: CATNHPGNTEAFF; DNA: TGTGCCACCAACCACCCAGGGAACACTGAAGCTTTCTTT; J: TRBJ1-1; V: TRBV15; D: .; size: .
CDR3: CASSPLPPPGGHGYTF; DNA: TGTGCCAGCTCACCACTACCTCCGCCAGGAGGTCATGGCTACACCTTC; J: TRBJ1-2; V: TRBV18; D: .; size: .
CDR3: CASSLEGQRAEAFF; DNA: TGTGCCAGCAGCTTGGAAGGACAGAGGGCTGAAGCTTTCTTT; J: TRBJ1-1; V: TRBV5-8; D: .; size: .
CDR3: CASSPRTGDSPLHF; DNA: TGTGCCAGCAGCCCGCGGACAGGGGATTCACCCCTCCACTTT; J: TRBJ1-6; V: TRBV6-2/TRBV6-3; D: TRBD1; size: .
CDR3: CASSLSGWGGQETQYF; DNA: TGCGCCAGCAGCTTGAGTGGTTGGGGGGGCCAAGAGACCCAGTACTTC; J: TRBJ2-5; V: TRBV5-1; D: TRBD2; size: .
CDR3: CASSLSGTGYEQYF; DNA: TGTGCCAGCAGTCTAAGCGGAACCGGGTACGAGCAGTACTTC; J: TRBJ2-7; V: TRBV6-2/TRBV6-3; D: .; size: .
CDR3: CASSPPMGQNNEQFF; DNA: TGTGCCAGCTCACCACCAATGGGACAGAACAATGAGCAGTTCTTC; J: TRBJ2-1; V: TRBV18; D: TRBD1; size: .
CDR3: CASSEQGLVTEAFF; DNA: TGTGCCAGCAGTGAACAGGGATTGGTCACTGAAGCTTTCTTT; J: TRBJ1-1; V: TRBV25-1; D: .; size: .